This T cell receptor beta chain was sequenced during a study of identical twins. TCRdb used MiXCR to reprocess the 5' RACE reads, holding one entry per CDR3 protein. The sample has about 210,000 distinct CDR3 sequences, roughly 9.4% seen once; the top ten hold 4% to 6%. V dropped 0 bases and J dropped 2 bases, with 10 bases sitting between them. The CDR3 length is 15 residues. The germline CDR1 and CDR2 sequences are MNHEY and SVGAGI. This clonotype turned up a few times. V and J are TRBV6-5 and TRBJ1-1; D unclear. This receptor was taken from a woman aged 18-29 years in good health. The material sequenced was memory (CD45RO+) T cells sorted from blood. As DNA, the CDR3 is TGTGCCAGCAGTTACTCGACTAGTAGTAACACTGAAGCTTTCTTT. It specifies CASSYSTSSNTEAFF.